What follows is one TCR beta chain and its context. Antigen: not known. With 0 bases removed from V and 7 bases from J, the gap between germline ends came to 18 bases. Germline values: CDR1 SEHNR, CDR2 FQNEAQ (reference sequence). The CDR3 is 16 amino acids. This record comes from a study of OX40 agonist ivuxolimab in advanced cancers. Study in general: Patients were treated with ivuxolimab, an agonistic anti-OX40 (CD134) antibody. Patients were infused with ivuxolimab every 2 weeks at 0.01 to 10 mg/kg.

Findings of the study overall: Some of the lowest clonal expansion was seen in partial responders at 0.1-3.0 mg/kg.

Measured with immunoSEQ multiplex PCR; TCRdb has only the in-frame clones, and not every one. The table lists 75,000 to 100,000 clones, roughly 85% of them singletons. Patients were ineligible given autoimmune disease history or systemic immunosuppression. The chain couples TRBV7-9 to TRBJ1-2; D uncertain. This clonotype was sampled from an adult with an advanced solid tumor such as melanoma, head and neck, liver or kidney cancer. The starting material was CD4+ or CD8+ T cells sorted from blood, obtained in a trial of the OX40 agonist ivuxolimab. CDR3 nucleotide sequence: TGTGCCAGCAGCTTAGCCGGGGTAAGAGCGAACGGTGGCTACACCTTC. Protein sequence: CASSLAGVRANGGYTF.